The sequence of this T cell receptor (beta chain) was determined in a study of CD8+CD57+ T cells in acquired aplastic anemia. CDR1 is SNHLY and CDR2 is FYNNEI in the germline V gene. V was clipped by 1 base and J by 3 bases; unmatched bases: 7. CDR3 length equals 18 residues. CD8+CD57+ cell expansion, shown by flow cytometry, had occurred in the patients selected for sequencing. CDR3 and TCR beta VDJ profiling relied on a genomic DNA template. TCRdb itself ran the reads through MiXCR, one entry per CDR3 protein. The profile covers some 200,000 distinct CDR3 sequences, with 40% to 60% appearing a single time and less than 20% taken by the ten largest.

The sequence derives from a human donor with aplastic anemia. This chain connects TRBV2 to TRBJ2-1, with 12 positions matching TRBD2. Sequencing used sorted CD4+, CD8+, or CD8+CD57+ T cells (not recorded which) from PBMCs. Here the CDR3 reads CASSEGTSGALYYNEQFF. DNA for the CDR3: TGTGCCAGCAGTGAAGGGACTAGCGGGGCCCTATACTACAATGAGCAGTTCTTC. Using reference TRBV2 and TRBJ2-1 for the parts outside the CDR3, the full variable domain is EPEVTQTPSHQVTQMGQEVILRCVPISNHLYFYWYRQILGQKVEFLVSFYNNEISEKSEIFDDQFSVERPDGSNFTLKIRSTKLEDSAMYFCASSEGTSGALYYNEQFFGPGTRLTVL.